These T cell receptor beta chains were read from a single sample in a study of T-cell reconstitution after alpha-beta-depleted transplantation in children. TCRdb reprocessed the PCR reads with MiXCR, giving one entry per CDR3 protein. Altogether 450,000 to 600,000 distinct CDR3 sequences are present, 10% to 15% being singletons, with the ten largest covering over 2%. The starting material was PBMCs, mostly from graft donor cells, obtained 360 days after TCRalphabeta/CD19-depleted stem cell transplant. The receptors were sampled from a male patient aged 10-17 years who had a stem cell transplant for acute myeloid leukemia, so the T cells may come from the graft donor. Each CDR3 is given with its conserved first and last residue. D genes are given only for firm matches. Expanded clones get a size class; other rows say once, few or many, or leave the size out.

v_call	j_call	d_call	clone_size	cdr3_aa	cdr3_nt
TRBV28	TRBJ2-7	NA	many	CASSFNSYEQYF	TGTGCCAGCAGTTTTAACAGCTACGAGCAGTACTTC
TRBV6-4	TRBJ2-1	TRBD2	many	CASSESGLAGANEQFF	TGTGCCAGCAGTGAATCGGGACTAGCGGGAGCCAATGAGCAGTTCTTC
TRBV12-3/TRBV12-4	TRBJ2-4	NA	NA	CPSSFSGPKNIQYF	TGTCCCAGCAGTTTCTCGGGGCCCAAAAACATTCAGTACTTC
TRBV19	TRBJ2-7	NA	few	CASSMANRVDEQYF	TGTGCCAGTAGTATGGCCAACAGGGTGGACGAGCAGTACTTC
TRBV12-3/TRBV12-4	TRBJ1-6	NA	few	CASSLKGNSNSPLHF	TGTGCCAGCAGTTTAAAGGGGAACTCTAATTCACCCCTCCACTTT
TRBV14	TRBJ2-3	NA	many	CASSQVTDTQYF	TGTGCCAGCAGCCAAGTGACAGATACGCAGTATTTT
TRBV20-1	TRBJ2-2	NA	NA	CCAPFQDPDTGELFF	TGCTGTGCTCCTTTCCAGGACCCCGACACCGGGGAGCTGTTTTTT
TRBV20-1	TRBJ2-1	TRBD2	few	CSARDGPWASLAGYNEQFF	TGCAGTGCTAGAGACGGGCCATGGGCTTCTCTAGCGGGGTACAATGAGCAGTTCTTC
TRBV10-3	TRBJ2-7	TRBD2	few	CAISARDYSYEQYF	TGTGCCATCAGTGCCCGGGACTACTCCTACGAGCAGTACTTC
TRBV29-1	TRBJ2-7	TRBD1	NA	CSVRRIADRDYEQYF	TGCAGCGTTCGCCGCATTGCTGACAGGGACTACGAGCAGTACTTC
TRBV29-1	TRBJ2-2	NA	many	CSVARRVNTGELFF	TGCAGCGTTGCGCGCAGGGTAAACACCGGGGAGCTGTTTTTT
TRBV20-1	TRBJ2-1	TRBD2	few	CSARTSAINEQFF	TGCAGTGCTAGGACTAGCGCTATTAATGAGCAGTTCTTC
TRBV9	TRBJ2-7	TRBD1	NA	CASSPQGATYEQYF	TGTGCCAGCAGCCCACAGGGGGCTACTTACGAGCAGTACTTC
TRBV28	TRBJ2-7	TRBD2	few	CASRPHSGTTYEQYF	TGTGCCAGCAGGCCTCACTCCGGGACTACCTACGAGCAGTACTTC
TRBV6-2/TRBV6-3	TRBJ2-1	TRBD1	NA	CASRYPGQVINEQFF	TGTGCCAGCAGATATCCGGGACAGGTGATTAATGAGCAGTTCTTC
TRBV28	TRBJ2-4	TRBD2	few	CASSPRLAGGRNIQYF	TGTGCCAGCAGTCCCCGACTAGCGGGAGGGAGGAACATTCAGTACTTC
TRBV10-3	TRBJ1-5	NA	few	CAISKGTGLDQPQHF	TGTGCCATCAGTAAAGGAACAGGGTTGGATCAGCCCCAGCATTTT
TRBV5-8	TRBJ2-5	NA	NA	CASSLVVLPKGTQYF	TGTGCCAGCAGCTTGGTAGTTCTCCCGAAAGGGACCCAGTACTTC
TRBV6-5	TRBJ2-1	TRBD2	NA	CASSYSGSGSNEQFF	TGTGCCAGCAGTTACTCGGGTAGCGGGAGCAATGAGCAGTTCTTC
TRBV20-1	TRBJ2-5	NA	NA	CKGATSKGQETQYF	TGCAAGGGCGCTACTTCCAAAGGACAAGAGACCCAGTACTTC
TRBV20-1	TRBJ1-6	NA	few	CSASPPLHF	TGCAGTGCTAGTCCACCCCTCCACTTT
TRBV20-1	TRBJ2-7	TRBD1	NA	CSAETGGEQYF	TGCAGTGCCGAGACAGGGGGAGAGCAGTACTTC
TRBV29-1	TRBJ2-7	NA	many	CSVLVAPFSEQYF	TGCAGCGTCCTTGTAGCCCCTTTCTCCGAGCAGTACTTC
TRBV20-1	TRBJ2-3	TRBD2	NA	CSASGLAGNPDTQYF	TGCAGTGCTTCTGGACTAGCGGGAAACCCAGATACGCAGTATTTT
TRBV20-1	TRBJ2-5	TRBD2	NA	CSARDVAGGRRETQYF	TGCAGTGCTAGAGATGTAGCGGGAGGGCGTCGGGAGACCCAGTACTTC
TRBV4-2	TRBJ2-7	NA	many	CASSQPGHDEQYF	TGTGCCAGCAGCCAGCCCGGTCACGACGAGCAGTACTTC
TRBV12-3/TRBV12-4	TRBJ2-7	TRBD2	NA	CASTLRVFAGGPSYEQYF	TGTGCCAGCACCCTGAGGGTTTTTGCGGGAGGACCTTCCTACGAGCAGTACTTC